This T cell receptor beta chain was sequenced in a study of a mutant IDH1 vaccine in newly diagnosed glioma. As for the study in general: With temozolomide cycles, or 4-6 weeks after radiotherapy alone, vaccination was started. Most patients had radiochemotherapy with temozolomide before enrollment; others had one alone.

The CDR3 is 14 amino acids. Deletions cut 6 bases from V and 5 bases from J, with 17 bases between. CDR1 SQVTM and CDR2 ANQGSEA come from the germline V gene. Findings of the study overall: Overall, 93.3% of patients had vaccine-induced immune responses.

The sample's time point: week 11, during vaccination. The investigators gave 300 ug of mutant IDH1 20-mer peptide in each vaccine dose, together with topical imiquimod. The study enrolled donors with new WHO grade 3 or 4 IDH1-mutant, ATRX-lost astrocytomas. The data were produced by immunoSEQ multiplex PCR, yet TCRdb's version contains in-frame clones alone and is incomplete. The profile shows 40,000 or so clones, roughly 84% of them singletons. Notes on this clone: What it binds is not known.

The chain links TRBV29-1 to TRBJ1-5; D possibly corresponds to TRBD1 (5 bases). Source: PBMCs, taken from a glioma patient whose treatment included an IDH1 peptide vaccine. The clonotype comes from a man aged 35-49 years with glioma. The CDR3 here is CSVAGGGLHQPQHF. As DNA, the CDR3 is TGCAGCGTGGCCGGGGGGGGTCTCCATCAGCCCCAGCATTTT.